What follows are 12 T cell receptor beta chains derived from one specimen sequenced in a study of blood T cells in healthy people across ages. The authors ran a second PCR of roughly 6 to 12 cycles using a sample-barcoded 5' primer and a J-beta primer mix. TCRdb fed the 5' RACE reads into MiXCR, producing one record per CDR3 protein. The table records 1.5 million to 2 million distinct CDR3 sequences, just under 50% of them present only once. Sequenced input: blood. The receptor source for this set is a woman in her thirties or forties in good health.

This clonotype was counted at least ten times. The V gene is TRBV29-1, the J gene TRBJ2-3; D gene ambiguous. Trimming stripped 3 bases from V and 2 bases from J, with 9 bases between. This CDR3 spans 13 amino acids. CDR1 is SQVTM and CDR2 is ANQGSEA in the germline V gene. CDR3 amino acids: CSVEGSFTDTQYF. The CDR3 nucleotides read TGCAGCGTTGAGGGGTCGTTCACAGATACGCAGTATTTT.

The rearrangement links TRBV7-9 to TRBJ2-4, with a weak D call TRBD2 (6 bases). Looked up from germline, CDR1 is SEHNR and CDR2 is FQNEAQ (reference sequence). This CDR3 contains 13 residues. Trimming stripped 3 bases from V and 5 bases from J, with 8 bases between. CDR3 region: CASSFTGENIQYF. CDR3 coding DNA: TGTGCCAGCAGCTTCACGGGAGAAAACATTCAGTACTTC.

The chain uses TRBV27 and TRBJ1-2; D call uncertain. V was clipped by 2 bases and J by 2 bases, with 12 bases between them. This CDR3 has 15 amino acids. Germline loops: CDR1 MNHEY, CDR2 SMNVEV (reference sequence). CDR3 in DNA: TGTGCCAGCAGTTTAACTCCGGAGGGCAACTATGGCTACACCTTC. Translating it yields CASSLTPEGNYGYTF.

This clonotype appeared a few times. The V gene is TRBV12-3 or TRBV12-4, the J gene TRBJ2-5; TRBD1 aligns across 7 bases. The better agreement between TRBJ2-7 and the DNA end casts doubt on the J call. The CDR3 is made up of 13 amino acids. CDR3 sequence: CASSVTGWGEQYF. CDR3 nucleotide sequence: TGTGCCAGCAGTGTGACAGGGTGGGGCGAGCAGTACTTC.

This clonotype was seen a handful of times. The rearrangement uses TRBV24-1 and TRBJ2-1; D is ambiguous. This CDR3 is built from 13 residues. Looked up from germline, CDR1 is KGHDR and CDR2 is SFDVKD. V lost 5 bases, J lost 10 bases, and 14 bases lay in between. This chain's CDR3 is CATSVFDLGEQFF. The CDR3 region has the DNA TGTGCCACCAGTGTTTTTGACCTAGGGGAGCAGTTCTTC.

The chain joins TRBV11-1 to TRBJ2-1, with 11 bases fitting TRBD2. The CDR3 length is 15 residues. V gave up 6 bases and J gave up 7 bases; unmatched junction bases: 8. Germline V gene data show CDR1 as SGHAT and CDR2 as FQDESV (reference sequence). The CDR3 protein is CASRHSGGVENEQFF. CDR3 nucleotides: TGTGCCAGCAGACATAGCGGGGGGGTCGAGAATGAGCAGTTCTTC. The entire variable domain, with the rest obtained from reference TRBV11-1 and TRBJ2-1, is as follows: EAEVAQSPRYKITEKSQAVAFWCDPISGHATLYWYRQILGQGPELLVQFQDESVVDDSQLPKDRFSAERLKGVDSTLKIQPAELGDSAMYLCASRHSGGVENEQFFGPGTRLTVL.

The CDR3 DNA reads TGTGCCACCAGTGATTTGGACACTCCGAACACCGGGGAGCTGTTTTTT. Its translation is CATSDLDTPNTGELFF. V and J are TRBV24-1 and TRBJ2-2; D remains ambiguous. Trimming took off 0 bases at V and 0 bases at J, with 7 bases between the two ends. The CDR3 length is 16 residues. Germline V gene data show CDR1 as KGHDR and CDR2 as SFDVKD.

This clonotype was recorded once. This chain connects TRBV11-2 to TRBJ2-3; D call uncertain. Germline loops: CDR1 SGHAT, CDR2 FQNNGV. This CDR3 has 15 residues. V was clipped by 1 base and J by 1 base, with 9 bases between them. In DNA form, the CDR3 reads TGTGCCAGCAGCTTAGTAGATGGGGGCACAGATACGCAGTATTTT. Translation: CASSLVDGGTDTQYF.

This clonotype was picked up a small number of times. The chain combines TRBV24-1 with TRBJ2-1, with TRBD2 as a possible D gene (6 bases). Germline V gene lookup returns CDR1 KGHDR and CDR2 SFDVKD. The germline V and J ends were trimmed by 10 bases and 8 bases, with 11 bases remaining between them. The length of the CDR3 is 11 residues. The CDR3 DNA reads TGTGCCACGGGGGACTCCTATGAGCAGTTCTTC. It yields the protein CATGDSYEQFF.

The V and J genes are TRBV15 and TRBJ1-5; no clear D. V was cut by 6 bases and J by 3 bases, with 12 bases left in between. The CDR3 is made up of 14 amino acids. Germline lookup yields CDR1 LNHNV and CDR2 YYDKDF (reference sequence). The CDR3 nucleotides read TGTGCCACCAGTAGTTCCGGACTCAATCAGCCCCAGCATTTT. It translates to CATSSSGLNQPQHF. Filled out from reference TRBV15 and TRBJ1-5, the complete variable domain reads DAMVIQNPRYQVTQFGKPVTLSCSQTLNHNVMYWYQQKSSQAPKLLFHYYDKDFNNEADTPDNFQSRRPNTSFCFLDIRSPGLGDTAMYLCATSSSGLNQPQHFGDGTRLSIL.

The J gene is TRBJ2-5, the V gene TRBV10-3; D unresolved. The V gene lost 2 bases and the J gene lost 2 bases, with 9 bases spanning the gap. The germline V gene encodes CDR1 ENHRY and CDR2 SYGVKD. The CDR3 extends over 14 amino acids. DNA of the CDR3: TGTGCCATCAGTGAGGGTTACAGACAAGAGACCCAGTACTTC. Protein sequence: CAISEGYRQETQYF.

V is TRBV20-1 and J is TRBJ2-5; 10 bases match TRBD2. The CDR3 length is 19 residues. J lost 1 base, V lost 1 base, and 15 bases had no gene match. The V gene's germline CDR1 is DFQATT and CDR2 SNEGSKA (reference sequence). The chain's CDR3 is CSARGSLGLANFFQETQYF. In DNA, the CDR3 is TGCAGTGCTAGAGGGTCTTTGGGACTAGCGAATTTTTTCCAAGAGACCCAGTACTTC.